This T cell receptor (beta chain) was retrieved from a study of T cells after posttransplantation cyclophosphamide. Overall study results and limits: Skin or GI-infiltrating T cells shared few TRB sequences with blood.

Profiled with immunoSEQ multiplex PCR; TCRdb holds only in-frame clones, not every one. The sample lists roughly 13,000 clones, around 86% seen once, with roughly 0.83% in the top ten. From germline, CDR1 is SQVTM and CDR2 ANQGSEA. The ends were cut back, 3 bases at V and 3 bases at J, with 10 bases in the middle. The CDR3 covers 13 residues. About this clone itself: Its antigen remains unidentified.

Sequenced sample: memory CD4+ T cells sorted from PBMCs. The receptor comes from a man aged 50 or older in good health, CMV-negative, and a related stem cell transplant donor. This sequence joins TRBV29-1 and TRBJ2-3; maybe TRBD1 (6 bases). The DNA for the CDR3 is TGCAGCGTTGACAGGGGTGGAACAGATACGCAGTATTTT. Translated: CSVDRGGTDTQYF.